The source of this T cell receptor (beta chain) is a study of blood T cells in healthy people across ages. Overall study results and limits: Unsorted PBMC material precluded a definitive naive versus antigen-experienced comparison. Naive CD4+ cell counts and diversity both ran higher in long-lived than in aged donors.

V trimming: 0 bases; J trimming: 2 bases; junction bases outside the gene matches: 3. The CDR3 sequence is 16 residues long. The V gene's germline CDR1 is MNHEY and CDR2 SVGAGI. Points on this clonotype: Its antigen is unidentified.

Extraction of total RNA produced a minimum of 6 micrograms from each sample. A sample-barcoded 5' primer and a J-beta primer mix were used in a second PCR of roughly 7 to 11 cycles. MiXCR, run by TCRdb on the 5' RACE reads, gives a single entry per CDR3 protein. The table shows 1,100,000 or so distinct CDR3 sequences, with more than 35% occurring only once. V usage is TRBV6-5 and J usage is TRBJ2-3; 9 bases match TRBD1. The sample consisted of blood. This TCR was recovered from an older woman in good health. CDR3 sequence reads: CASSYSGTGPTDTQYF. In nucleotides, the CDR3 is TGTGCCAGCAGTTACTCAGGGACAGGGCCCACAGATACGCAGTATTTT.